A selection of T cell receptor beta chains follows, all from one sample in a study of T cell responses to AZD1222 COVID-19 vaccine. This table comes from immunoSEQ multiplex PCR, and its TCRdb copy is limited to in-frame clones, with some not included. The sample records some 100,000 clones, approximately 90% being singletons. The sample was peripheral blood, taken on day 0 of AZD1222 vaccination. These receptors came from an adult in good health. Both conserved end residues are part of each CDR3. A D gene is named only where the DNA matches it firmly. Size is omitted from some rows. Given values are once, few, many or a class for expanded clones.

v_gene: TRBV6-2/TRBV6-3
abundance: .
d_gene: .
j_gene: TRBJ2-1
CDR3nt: TGTGCCAGCAGTTACTCCCTCAAAACTCTGCATGAGCAGTTCTTC
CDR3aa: CASSYSLKTLHEQFF

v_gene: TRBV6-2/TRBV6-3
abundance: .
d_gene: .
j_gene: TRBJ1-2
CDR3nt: TGTGCCAGCAGCCCCGGGACGTATGGCTACACCTTC
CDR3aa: CASSPGTYGYTF

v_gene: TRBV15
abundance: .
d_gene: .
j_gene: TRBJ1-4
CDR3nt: TGTGCCACCAGCGGCTACGCGGGGGAGGGTCGGGAAAAACTGTTTTTT
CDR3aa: CATSGYAGEGREKLFF

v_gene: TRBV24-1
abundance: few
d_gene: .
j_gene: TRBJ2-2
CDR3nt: TGTGCCACCAGGGGGGGAGGAACCGGGGAGCTGTTTTTT
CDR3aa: CATRGGGTGELFF

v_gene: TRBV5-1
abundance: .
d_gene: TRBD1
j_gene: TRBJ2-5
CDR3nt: TGCGCCAGCAGCTTGACATCCGACAGGGGAGAGACCCAGTACTTC
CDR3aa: CASSLTSDRGETQYF

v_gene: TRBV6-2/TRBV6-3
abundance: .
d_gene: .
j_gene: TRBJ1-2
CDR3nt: TGTGCCAGCAGTTACTCGAAAGGAATGGGACGGGGCTACACCTTC
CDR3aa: CASSYSKGMGRGYTF

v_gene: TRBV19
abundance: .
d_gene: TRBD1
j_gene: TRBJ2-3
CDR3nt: TGTGCCAGTAGTAAGGGACAGGGGGCGACAGATACGCAGTATTTT
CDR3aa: CASSKGQGATDTQYF

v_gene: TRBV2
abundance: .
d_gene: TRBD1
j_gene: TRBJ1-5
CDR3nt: TGTGCCAGCAGCATAGGACAGGCTTCTAATCAGCCCCAGCATTTT
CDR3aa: CASSIGQASNQPQHF

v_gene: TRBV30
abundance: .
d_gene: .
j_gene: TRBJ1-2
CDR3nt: TGTGCCTGGAGTGTAGGGGGGCGAAGTGGCTACACCTTC
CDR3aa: CAWSVGGRSGYTF

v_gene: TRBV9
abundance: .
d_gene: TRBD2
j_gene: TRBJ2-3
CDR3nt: TGTGCCAGCAGCACCCCTGGTGGCGGGAGGGGCACAGATACGCAGTATTTT
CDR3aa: CASSTPGGGRGTDTQYF

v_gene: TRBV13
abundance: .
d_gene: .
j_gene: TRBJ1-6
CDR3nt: TGTGCCAGCAGCGCCCGTAGTAACGATTCACCCCTCCACTTT
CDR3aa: CASSARSNDSPLHF

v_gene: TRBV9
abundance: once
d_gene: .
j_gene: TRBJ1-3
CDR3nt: TGTGCCAGCAGCGTAGATCAGACCCCCTCTGGAAACACCATATATTTT
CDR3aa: CASSVDQTPSGNTIYF

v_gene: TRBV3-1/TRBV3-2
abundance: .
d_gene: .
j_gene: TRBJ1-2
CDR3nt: TGTGCCAGCAGCCAAGCTCCTCTCGGTGGCTACACCTTC
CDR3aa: CASSQAPLGGYTF

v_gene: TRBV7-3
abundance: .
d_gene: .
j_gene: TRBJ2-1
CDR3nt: TGTGCCAGCAGCTTAGTCGGACCTAGGGATGAGCAGTTCTTC
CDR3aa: CASSLVGPRDEQFF

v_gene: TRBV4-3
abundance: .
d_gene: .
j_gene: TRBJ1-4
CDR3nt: TGCGCCAGCAGCCAGGGACGTCAGTCGGGTGAAAAACTGTTTTTT
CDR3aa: CASSQGRQSGEKLFF

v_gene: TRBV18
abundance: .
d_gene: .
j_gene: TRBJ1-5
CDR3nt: TGTGCCAGCTCACCAAAGGGGAGGAACGGCAATCAGCCCCAGCATTTT
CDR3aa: CASSPKGRNGNQPQHF

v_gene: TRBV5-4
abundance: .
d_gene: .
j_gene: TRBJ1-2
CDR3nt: TGTGCCAGCAGCTTGTCGAACTATGGCTACACCTTC
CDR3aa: CASSLSNYGYTF

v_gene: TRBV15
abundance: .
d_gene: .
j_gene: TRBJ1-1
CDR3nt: TGTGCCACCAGAAGGGGGATTGGAGACACTGAAGCTTTCTTT
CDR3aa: CATRRGIGDTEAFF

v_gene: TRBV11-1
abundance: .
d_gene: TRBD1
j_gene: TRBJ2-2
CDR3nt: TGTGCCAGCAGCTTAAGGACAGGGGGAGTGGGGGAGCTGTTTTTT
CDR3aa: CASSLRTGGVGELFF

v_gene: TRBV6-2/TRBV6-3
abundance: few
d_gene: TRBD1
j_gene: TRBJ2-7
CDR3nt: TGTGCCAGCAGTTATTGGACAGGCACCTACGAGCAGTACTTC
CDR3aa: CASSYWTGTYEQYF

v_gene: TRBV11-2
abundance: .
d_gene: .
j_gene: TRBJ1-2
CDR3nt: TGTGCCAGCAGCCCCGGGGAGGGGAAGCCAAACTATGGCTACACCTTC
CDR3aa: CASSPGEGKPNYGYTF

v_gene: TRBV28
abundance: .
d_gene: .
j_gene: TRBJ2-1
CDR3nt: TGTGCCAGCAGTTTAGGAGGTTCCGATGAGCAGTTCTTC
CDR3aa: CASSLGGSDEQFF

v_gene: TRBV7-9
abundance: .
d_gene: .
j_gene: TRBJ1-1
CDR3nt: TGTGCCAGCAGCTTAGCACAGGGTCGTACTGAAGCTTTCTTT
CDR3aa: CASSLAQGRTEAFF

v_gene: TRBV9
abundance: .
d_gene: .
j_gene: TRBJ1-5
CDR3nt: TGTGCCAGCAGCCCCACGGGGGGCAGCAATCAGCCCCAGCATTTT
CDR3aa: CASSPTGGSNQPQHF

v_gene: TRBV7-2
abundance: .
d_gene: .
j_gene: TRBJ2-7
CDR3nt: TGTGCCAGCAGCTTAGGTACGGGCTACGAGCAGTACTTC
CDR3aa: CASSLGTGYEQYF

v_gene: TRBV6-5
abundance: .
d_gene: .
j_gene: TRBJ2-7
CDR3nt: TGTGCCAGCAGTACACCGCGCTACGAGCAGTACTTC
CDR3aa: CASSTPRYEQYF

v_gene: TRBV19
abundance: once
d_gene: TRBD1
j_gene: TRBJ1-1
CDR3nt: TGTGCCAGTAGTACACAGGGGGCGCCAGCCGCTTTCTTT
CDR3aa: CASSTQGAPAAFF

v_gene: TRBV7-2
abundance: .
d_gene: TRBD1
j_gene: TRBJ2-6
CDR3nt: TGTGCCAGCAGCTTACAGGGACAGGGGGGCTCTGGGGCCAACGTCCTGACTTTC
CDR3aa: CASSLQGQGGSGANVLTF

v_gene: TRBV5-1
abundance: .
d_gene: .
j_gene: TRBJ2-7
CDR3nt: TGCGCCAGCAGCTTGTTGGGGTACTACGAGCAGTACTTC
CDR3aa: CASSLLGYYEQYF

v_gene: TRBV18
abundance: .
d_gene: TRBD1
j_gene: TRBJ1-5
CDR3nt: TGTGCCAGCTCACCAACAGGGGACAATCAGCCCCAGCATTTT
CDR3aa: CASSPTGDNQPQHF

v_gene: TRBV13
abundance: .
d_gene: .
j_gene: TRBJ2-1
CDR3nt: TGTGCCAGCAGTCCTCGGGTTGTCCCCTACAATGAGCAGTTCTTC
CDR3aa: CASSPRVVPYNEQFF

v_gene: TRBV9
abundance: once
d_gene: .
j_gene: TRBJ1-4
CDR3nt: TGTGCCAGCAGCGTATCTGGGACCCACGAAAAACTGTTTTTT
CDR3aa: CASSVSGTHEKLFF

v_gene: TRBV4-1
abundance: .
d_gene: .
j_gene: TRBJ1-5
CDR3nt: TGCGCCAGCAGCCATTTAAAGGGTCAGCCCCAGCATTTT
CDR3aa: CASSHLKGQPQHF

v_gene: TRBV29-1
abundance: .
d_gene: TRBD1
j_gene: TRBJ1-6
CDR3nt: TGCAGCGTCGGGACAGGGGACCATAATTCACCCCTCCACTTT
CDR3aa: CSVGTGDHNSPLHF

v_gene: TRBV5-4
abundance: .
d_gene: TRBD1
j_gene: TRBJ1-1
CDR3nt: TGTGCCAGCAGCCCCCAGGGGGGGGCCATCCAGAAGAACACTGAAGCTTTCTTT
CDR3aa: CASSPQGGAIQKNTEAFF

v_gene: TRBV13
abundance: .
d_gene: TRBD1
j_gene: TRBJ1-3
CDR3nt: TGTGCCAGCAGCTCGAACAGGGGGTCTGGAAACACCATATATTTT
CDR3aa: CASSSNRGSGNTIYF

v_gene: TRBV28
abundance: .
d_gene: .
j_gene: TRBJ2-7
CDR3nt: TGTGCCAGCTCTCGGACAAAACTACCCTACGAGCAGTACTTC
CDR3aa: CASSRTKLPYEQYF

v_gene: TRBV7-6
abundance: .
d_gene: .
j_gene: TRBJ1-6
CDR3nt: TGTGCCAGCAGCTCTGGACATCCTGACGATTATAATTCACCCCTCCACTTT
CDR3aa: CASSSGHPDDYNSPLHF

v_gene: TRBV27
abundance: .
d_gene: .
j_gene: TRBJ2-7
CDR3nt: TGTGCCAGCAGTTTCGGGGGACAGACCTACGAGCAGTACTTC
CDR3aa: CASSFGGQTYEQYF

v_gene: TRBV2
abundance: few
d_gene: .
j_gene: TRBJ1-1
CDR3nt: TGTGCCAGCGTTTTGGGGGGGCAAGGAACTGAAGCTTTCTTT
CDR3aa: CASVLGGQGTEAFF

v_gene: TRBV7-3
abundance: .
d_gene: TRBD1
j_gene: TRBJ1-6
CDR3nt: TGTGCCAGCAGCTTATTTGGCAGGGGGGCTTCACCCCTCCACTTT
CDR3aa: CASSLFGRGASPLHF

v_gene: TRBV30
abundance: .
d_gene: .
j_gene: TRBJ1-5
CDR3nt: TGTGCCTGGAGTGTGGACAGCAATCAGCCCCAGCATTTT
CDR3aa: CAWSVDSNQPQHF

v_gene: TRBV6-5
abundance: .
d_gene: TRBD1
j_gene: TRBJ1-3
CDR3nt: TGTGCCAGCAGATTACAGGGGACTGGAAACACCATATATTTT
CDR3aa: CASRLQGTGNTIYF

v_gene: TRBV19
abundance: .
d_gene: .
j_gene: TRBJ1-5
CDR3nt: TGTGCCAGTAAGGTGAGCAGGGGCCATCAGCCCCAGCATTTT
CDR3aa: CASKVSRGHQPQHF

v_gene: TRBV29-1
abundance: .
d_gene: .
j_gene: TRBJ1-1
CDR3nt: TGCAGCGTTGAAATTCGGGTGGGAATCACTGAAGCTTTCTTT
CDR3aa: CSVEIRVGITEAFF

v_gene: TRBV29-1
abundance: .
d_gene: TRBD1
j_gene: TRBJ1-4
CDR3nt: TGCAGCACCTCACAGGGGATTAATGAAAAACTGTTTTTT
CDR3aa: CSTSQGINEKLFF

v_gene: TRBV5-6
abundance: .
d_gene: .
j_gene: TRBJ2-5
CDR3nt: TGTGCCAGCAGCTTGTCGGTGAACAGGGTAAAAGAGACCCAGTACTTC
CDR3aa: CASSLSVNRVKETQYF

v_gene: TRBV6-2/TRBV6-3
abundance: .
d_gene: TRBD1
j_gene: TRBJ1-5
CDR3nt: TGTGCCAGCAGTTACGTCCCAGGGGGCGCGAGCAATCAGCCCCAGCATTTT
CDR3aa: CASSYVPGGASNQPQHF

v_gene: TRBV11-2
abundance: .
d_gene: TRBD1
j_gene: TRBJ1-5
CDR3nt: TGTGCCAGCAGCTTACTAGGGACAGGGAATCAGCCCCAGCATTTT
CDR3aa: CASSLLGTGNQPQHF

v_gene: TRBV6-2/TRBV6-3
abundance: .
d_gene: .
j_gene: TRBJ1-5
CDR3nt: TGTGCCAGCAGTTACGCCGGTTTAGTTGGAAAGGGCCAGCCCCAGCATTTT
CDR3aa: CASSYAGLVGKGQPQHF

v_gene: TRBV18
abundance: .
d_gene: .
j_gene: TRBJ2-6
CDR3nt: TGTGCCAGCTCACCAGAGAAAGGGTTCTCTGGGGCCAACGTCCTGACTTTC
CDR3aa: CASSPEKGFSGANVLTF

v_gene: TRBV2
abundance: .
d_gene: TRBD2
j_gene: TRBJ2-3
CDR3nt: TGTGCCAGCAGTATACTAGCGGGGGGCACAGATACGCAGTATTTT
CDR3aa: CASSILAGGTDTQYF

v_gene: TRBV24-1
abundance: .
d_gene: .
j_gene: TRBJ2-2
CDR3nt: TGTGCTGTCAGGGGTTCGAACACCGGGGAGCTGTTTTTT
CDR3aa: CAVRGSNTGELFF

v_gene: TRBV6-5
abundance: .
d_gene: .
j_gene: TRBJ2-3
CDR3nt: TGTGCCAGCGAACCAGGGGGGCGATCAGATACGCAGTATTTT
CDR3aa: CASEPGGRSDTQYF